The 22 T cell receptor beta chains below come from one sample, sequenced in a study of OX40 agonist ivuxolimab in advanced cancers. Clones were sequenced by immunoSEQ multiplex PCR, and TCRdb holds only the in-frame ones, with some missing. This sample has roughly 26,000 clones, with around 90% found just once. This sample comprised CD4+ or CD8+ T cells sorted from blood, obtained in a trial of the OX40 agonist ivuxolimab. Source of these receptors: an adult with an advanced solid tumor such as melanoma, head and neck, liver or kidney cancer.

This chain uses TRBV10-1 with TRBJ1-5; D might be TRBD1 (6 bases). V was cut by 8 bases and J by 0 bases, with 11 bases left in between. The length of the CDR3 is 14 residues. From germline, CDR1 is WNHNN and CDR2 SYGVQD (reference sequence). In DNA, the CDR3 is TGCGCCAGCCCGGGACATCATAGCAATCAGCCCCAGCATTTT. Its translation: CASPGHHSNQPQHF.

V is TRBV11-2 and J is TRBJ2-3; D tentatively fits TRBD1 or TRBD2 (6 bases each). The CDR3 runs to 19 residues. Germline V gene lookup returns CDR1 SGHAT and CDR2 FQNNGV. V was trimmed by 1 base and J by 1 base, leaving 21 bases between them. CDR3 protein: CASSLVVWGANDRTDTQYF. The CDR3 DNA reads as TGTGCCAGCAGCTTAGTAGTTTGGGGGGCCAACGATCGCACAGATACGCAGTATTTT. Based on the CDR3 plus reference TRBV11-2 and TRBJ2-3, the full variable domain is EAGVAQSPRYKIIEKRQSVAFWCNPISGHATLYWYQQILGQGPKLLIQFQNNGVVDDSQLPKDRFSAERLKGVDSTLKIQPAKLEDSAVYLCASSLVVWGANDRTDTQYFGPGTRLTVL.

J is TRBJ2-2 and V is TRBV19; no clear D gene. Per germline, CDR1 LNHDA and CDR2 SQIVND (reference sequence). This CDR3 contains 15 residues. Between the trimmed V and J ends, which lost 1 base and 1 base, there was a span of 7 bases. The CDR3 here is CASSIGNRNTGELFF. CDR3 bases: TGTGCCAGTAGTATAGGGAACCGGAACACCGGGGAGCTGTTTTTT.

This chain links TRBV19 with TRBJ1-1; TRBD1 is a possible D gene (5 bases). V dropped 4 bases and J dropped 9 bases, with 9 bases sitting between them. The CDR3 is 11 amino acids. Germline CDR1 LNHDA, CDR2 SQIVND (reference sequence). The CDR3 sequence: CASSRLGQAFF. The CDR3 DNA reads as TGTGCCAGTAGTAGATTGGGACAAGCTTTCTTT.

The chain is built from TRBV28 and TRBJ2-7; D unresolved. This CDR3 has 11 amino acids. V lost 7 bases to trimming and J lost 4 bases, with 8 bases between them. Looked up from germline, CDR1 is MDHEN and CDR2 is SYDVKM. The CDR3 reads CASTTAYEQYF. The CDR3 nucleotides read TGTGCCAGCACCACCGCATACGAGCAGTACTTC.

The chain links TRBV19 to TRBJ1-1, with D unclear. The CDR3 consists of 13 residues. Per the germline V gene, CDR1 is LNHDA and CDR2 is SQIVND (reference sequence). Trimming shortened V by 7 bases and J by 1 base, and 10 bases separated the two germline ends. The CDR3 spells CASKGRENTEAFF. The CDR3 DNA sequence: TGTGCCAGTAAAGGACGGGAGAACACTGAAGCTTTCTTT.

The chain has TRBV7-6 and TRBJ2-7; TRBD1 aligns across 8 bases. The V gene end was trimmed by 5 bases and the J gene end by 2 bases; junction bases not matched to a gene: 11. CDR3 length: 16 amino acids. The germline CDR1 and CDR2 sequences are SGHVS and FNYEAQ. CDR3 DNA sequence: TGTGCCAGCAGCCCTAGAGTGGGACAGGCGACCTACGAGCAGTACTTC. Protein sequence: CASSPRVGQATYEQYF.

This clone appeared a few times. The chain recombines TRBV5-4 with TRBJ1-2; D is undetermined. V lost 6 bases and J lost 0, with 15 bases in between. Germline CDR1 is SGHNT and CDR2 is YYREEE (reference sequence). This CDR3 is 15 amino acids long. The CDR3 loop is CASKDFRGPNYGYTF. The CDR3 nucleotides are TGTGCCAGCAAAGATTTCCGGGGTCCTAACTATGGCTACACCTTC.

V gene TRBV14 combines with J gene TRBJ1-4; the match to TRBD1 covers 10 bases. The CDR3 loop spans 14 amino acids. With V trimmed by 4 bases and J by 11 bases, 7 bases remained unmatched. Per the germline V gene, CDR1 is SGHDN and CDR2 is FVKESK. CDR3 residues: CASSPWTGGGKLFF. Here the CDR3 DNA reads TGTGCCAGCAGCCCCTGGACAGGGGGAGGGAAACTGTTTTTT. Full variable domain (outside the CDR3, taken from reference TRBV14 and TRBJ1-4): EAGVTQFPSHSVIEKGQTVTLRCDPISGHDNLYWYRRVMGKEIKFLLHFVKESKQDESGMPNNRFLAERTGGTYSTLKVQPAELEDSGVYFCASSPWTGGGKLFFGSGTQLSVL.

The genes are TRBV5-1 and TRBJ1-4; TRBD1 might be the D (6 bases). V lost 3 bases to trimming and J lost 5 bases, with 17 bases between them. The CDR3 sequence is 16 residues long. From germline, CDR1 is SGHRS and CDR2 YFSETQ. Here the CDR3 reads CASSSSTGPKNEKLFF. CDR3 DNA sequence: TGCGCCAGCAGCTCTTCGACAGGTCCTAAGAATGAAAAACTGTTTTTT. Complete variable domain (other parts from reference TRBV5-1 and TRBJ1-4): KAGVTQTPRYLIKTRGQQVTLSCSPISGHRSVSWYQQTPGQGLQFLFEYFSETQRNKGNFPGRFSGRQFSNSRSEMNVSTLELGDSALYLCASSSSTGPKNEKLFFGSGTQLSVL.

This clone is large (0.1 to 1%). This chain uses TRBV11-1 with TRBJ1-1, with unresolved D. V lost 4 bases and J 0 bases, leaving 3 bases between the germline ends. The CDR3 runs 12 residues. The germline V gene has CDR1 SGHAT and CDR2 FQDESV (reference sequence). The CDR3 region is CASSSMNTEAFF. As DNA, the CDR3 is TGTGCCAGCAGCTCCATGAACACTGAAGCTTTCTTT.

The CDR3 spells CASSPPDQYNSPLHF. Here the CDR3 DNA reads TGTGCCAGCTCACCACCGGACCAGTATAATTCACCCCTCCACTTT. The chain couples TRBV18 to TRBJ1-6; D is ambiguous. Germline V gene lookup returns CDR1 KGHSH and CDR2 LQKENI. The CDR3 contains 15 residues. Trimming cost V 0 bases and J 4 bases, with 7 bases left between them.

This clone is medium-sized (0.01 to 0.1%) within its sample. V and J are TRBV5-5 and TRBJ1-2; tentative D call: TRBD1 (5 bases). V lost 0 bases and J 6 bases, leaving 18 bases between the germline ends. Germline V gives CDR1 SGHKS, CDR2 YYEKEE (reference sequence). This CDR3 has 16 amino acids. The CDR3: CASSLGLGTGLDGYTF. As DNA, the CDR3 is TGTGCCAGCAGCTTGGGGTTGGGGACTGGGCTCGATGGCTACACCTTC.

This clone is a singleton in its sample. This rearrangement joins TRBV4-2 to TRBJ2-7; tentative D call: TRBD1 (5 bases). CDR1 is LGHNA, CDR2 YNFKEQ, per germline. V gave up 4 bases and J gave up 3 bases, with 16 bases separating them. The CDR3 is made up of 15 amino acids. The CDR3 region is CASSPPGQGSYEQYF. The CDR3 DNA reads TGTGCCAGCAGCCCCCCCGGGCAGGGAAGCTACGAGCAGTACTTC.

The chain combines TRBV9 with TRBJ2-7; D assignment may be TRBD1 or TRBD2 (6 bases each). The CDR3 sequence is 12 residues long. Trimming pared 2 bases from V and 7 bases from J, leaving 10 bases between. Per germline, CDR1 SGDLS and CDR2 YYNGEE. CDR3 in amino acids: CASSVGGREQYF. The CDR3 nucleotides read TGTGCCAGCAGCGTCGGGGGCAGGGAGCAGTACTTC.

The DNA for the CDR3 is TGTGCCAGCAGCTTGTCCCTGAATGGCTACACCTTC. Its translation is CASSLSLNGYTF. V is TRBV5-8 and J is TRBJ1-2; D is unresolved. Germline assignment: CDR1 SGHTS and CDR2 YDEGEE. Trimming stripped 1 base from V and 6 bases from J, with 7 bases between. The CDR3 is 12 residues long.

The gene calls are TRBV6-1 and TRBJ2-7; tentative D call: TRBD1 (5 bases). Trimming shortened V by 4 bases and J by 4 bases, and 14 bases separated the two germline ends. The CDR3 is made up of 14 amino acids. Germline loops: CDR1 MNHNS, CDR2 SASEGT. In DNA, the CDR3 is TGTGCCAGCAGTGTGGCAGGGAAATGGTACGAGCAGTACTTC. It specifies CASSVAGKWYEQYF.

This clone has more than one count but fewer than ten. The chain links TRBV4-3 to TRBJ2-1; D not resolved. CDR3 length: 15 amino acids. Per germline, CDR1 LGHNA and CDR2 YSLEER. V was shortened by 1 base and J by 4 bases, with 11 bases between the two germline ends. The chain's CDR3 is CASSQGTSIYNEQFF. The CDR3 region has the DNA TGCGCCAGCAGCCAAGGGACCTCAATTTACAATGAGCAGTTCTTC.

This clone was observed a few times. The chain is built from TRBV6-1 and TRBJ2-5; 7 positions match TRBD1. V shed 2 bases and J 4 bases; nucleotides not matched to a gene: 7. Germline CDR1 is MNHNS and CDR2 is SASEGT. The CDR3 spans 15 residues. CDR3 in amino acids: CASSEWTGTSETQYF. The CDR3 nucleotides are TGTGCCAGCAGTGAATGGACAGGAACTTCAGAGACCCAGTACTTC.

This rearrangement joins TRBV7-9 to TRBJ2-5, with 12 positions matching TRBD2. CDR3 length: 15 residues. CDR1 and CDR2 (germline): SEHNR, FQNEAQ (reference sequence). V was clipped by 3 bases and J by 4 bases; unmatched bases: 3. In nucleotides, the CDR3 is TGTGCCAGCAGCTTTCTAGCGGGAGGGGTAGAGACCCAGTACTTC. It is translated as CASSFLAGGVETQYF.

This sequence joins TRBV27 and TRBJ1-2, with TRBD1 as a possible D gene (5 bases). Germline V lookup: CDR1 MNHEY, CDR2 SMNVEV (reference sequence). CDR3 length: 16 amino acids. V was pared by 6 bases and J by 4 bases, with 21 bases between. The CDR3 region is CASRPSQGLLGYGYTF. The CDR3 bases are TGTGCCAGCAGACCATCCCAGGGACTGCTCGGCTATGGCTACACCTTC.

This chain connects TRBV5-1 to TRBJ2-7, with TRBD1 identical over 9 bases. CDR3 size: 15 residues. From germline, CDR1 is SGHRS and CDR2 YFSETQ. The V and J ends lost 4 bases and 4 bases, in that order; junction bases with no gene match: 9. CDR3 region: CASSPLATGGYEQYF. The CDR3 DNA sequence: TGCGCCAGCAGCCCCCTTGCGACAGGGGGTTACGAGCAGTACTTC.